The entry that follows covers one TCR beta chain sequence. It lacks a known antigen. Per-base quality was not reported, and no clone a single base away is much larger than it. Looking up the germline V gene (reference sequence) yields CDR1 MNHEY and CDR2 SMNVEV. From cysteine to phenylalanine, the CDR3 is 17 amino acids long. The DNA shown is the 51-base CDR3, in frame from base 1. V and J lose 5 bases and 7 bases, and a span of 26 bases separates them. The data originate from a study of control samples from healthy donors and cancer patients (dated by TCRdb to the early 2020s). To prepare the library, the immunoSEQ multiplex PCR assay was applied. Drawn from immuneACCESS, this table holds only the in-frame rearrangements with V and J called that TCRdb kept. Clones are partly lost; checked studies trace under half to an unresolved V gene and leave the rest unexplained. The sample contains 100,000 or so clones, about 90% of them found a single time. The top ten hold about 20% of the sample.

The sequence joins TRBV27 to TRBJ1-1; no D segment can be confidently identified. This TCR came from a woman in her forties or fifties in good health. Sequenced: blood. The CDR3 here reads CASSPSERPLPHFEAFF. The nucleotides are TGTGCCAGCAGTCCCTCGGAAAGGCCGCTTCCCCACTTTGAAGCTTTCTTT.